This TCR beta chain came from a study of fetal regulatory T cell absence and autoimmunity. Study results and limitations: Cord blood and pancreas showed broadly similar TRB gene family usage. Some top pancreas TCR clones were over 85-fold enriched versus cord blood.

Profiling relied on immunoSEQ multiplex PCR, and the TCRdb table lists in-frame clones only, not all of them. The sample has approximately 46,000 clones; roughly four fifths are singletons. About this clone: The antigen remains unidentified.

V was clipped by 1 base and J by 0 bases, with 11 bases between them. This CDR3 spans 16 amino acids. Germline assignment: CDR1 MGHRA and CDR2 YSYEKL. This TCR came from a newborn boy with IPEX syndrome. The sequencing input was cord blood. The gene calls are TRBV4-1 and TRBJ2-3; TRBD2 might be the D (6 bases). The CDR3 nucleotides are TGCGCCAGCAGCCAAGCCTATCGGGGGAGCACAGATACGCAGTATTTT. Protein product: CASSQAYRGSTDTQYF.